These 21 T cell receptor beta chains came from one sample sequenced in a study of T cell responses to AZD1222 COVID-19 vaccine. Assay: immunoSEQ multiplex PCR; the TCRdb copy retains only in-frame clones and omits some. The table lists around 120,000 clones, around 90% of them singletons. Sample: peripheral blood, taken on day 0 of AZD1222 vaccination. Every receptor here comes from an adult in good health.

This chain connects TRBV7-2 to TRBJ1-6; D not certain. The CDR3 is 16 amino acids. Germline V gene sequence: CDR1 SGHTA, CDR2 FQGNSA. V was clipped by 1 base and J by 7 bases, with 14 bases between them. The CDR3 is CASSLGAMSVNSPLHF. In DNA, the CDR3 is TGTGCCAGCAGCTTAGGGGCCATGAGTGTAAATTCACCCCTCCACTTT. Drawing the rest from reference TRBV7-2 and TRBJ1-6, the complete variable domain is GAGVSQSPSNKVTEKGKDVELRCDPISGHTALYWYRQSLGQGLEFLIYFQGNSAPDKSGLPSDRFSAERTGGSVSTLTIQRTQQEDSAVYLCASSLGAMSVNSPLHFGNGTRLTVT.

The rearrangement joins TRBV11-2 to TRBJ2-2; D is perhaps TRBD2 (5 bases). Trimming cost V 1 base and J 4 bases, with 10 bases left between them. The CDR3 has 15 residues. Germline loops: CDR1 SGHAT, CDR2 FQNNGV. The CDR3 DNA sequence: TGTGCCAGCAGCTTAGCACTAGAATTCACCGGGGAGCTGTTTTTT. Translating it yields CASSLALEFTGELFF.

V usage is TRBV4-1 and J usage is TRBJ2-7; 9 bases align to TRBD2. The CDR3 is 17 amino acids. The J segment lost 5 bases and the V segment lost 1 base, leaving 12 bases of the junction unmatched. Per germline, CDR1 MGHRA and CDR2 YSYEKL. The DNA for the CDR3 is TGCGCCAGCAGCCAAGCCGGCGGGAGGGCCTTTACCCACGAGCAGTACTTC. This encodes CASSQAGGRAFTHEQYF.

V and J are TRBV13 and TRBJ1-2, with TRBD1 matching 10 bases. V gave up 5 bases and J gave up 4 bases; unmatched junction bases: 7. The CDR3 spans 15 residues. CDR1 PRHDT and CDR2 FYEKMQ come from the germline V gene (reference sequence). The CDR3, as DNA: TGTGCCAGCAGCCACCCCGGGACAGGGGCCTATGGCTACACCTTC. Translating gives CASSHPGTGAYGYTF.

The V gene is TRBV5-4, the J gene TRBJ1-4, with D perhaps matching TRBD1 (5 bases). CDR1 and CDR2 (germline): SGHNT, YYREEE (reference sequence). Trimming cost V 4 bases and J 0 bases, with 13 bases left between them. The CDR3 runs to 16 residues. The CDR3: CASSQNRGTTNEKLFF. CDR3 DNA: TGTGCCAGCAGCCAAAACCGGGGGACAACTAATGAAAAACTGTTTTTT.

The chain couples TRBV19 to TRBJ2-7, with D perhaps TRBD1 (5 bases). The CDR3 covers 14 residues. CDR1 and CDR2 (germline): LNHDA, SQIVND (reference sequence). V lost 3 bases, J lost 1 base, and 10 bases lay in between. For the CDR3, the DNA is TGTGCCAGTAGTATGGTCAGGGAATCCTACGAGCAGTACTTC. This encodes CASSMVRESYEQYF.

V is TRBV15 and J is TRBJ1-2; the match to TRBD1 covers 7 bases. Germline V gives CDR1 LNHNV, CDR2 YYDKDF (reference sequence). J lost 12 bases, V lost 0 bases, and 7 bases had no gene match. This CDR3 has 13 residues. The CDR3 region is CATSRDSDRVNTF. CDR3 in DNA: TGTGCCACCAGCAGAGATTCTGACAGGGTAAACACCTTC.

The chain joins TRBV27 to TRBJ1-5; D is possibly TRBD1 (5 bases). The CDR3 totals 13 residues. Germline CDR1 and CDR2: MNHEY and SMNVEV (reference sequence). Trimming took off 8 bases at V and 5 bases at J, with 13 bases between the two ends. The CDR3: CASGRGPYQPQHF. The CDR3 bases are TGTGCCAGCGGGAGGGGACCTTATCAGCCCCAGCATTTT.

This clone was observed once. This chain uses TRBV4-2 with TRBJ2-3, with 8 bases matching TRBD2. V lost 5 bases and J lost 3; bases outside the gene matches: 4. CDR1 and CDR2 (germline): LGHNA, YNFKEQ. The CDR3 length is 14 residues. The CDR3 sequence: CASSSGLVTDTQYF. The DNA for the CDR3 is TGTGCCAGCAGCTCGGGACTAGTGACAGATACGCAGTATTTT.

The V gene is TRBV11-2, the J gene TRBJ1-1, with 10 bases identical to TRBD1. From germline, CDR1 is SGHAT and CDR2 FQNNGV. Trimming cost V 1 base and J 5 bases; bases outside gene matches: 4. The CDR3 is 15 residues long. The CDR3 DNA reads TGTGCCAGCAGCTTAGGACAGGGGGCGGGGACTGAAGCTTTCTTT. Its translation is CASSLGQGAGTEAFF.

In DNA form, the CDR3 reads TGTGCCAGCTCTCCTTCGCCTAGCGGCGATACGCAGTATTTT. It encodes CASSPSPSGDTQYF. The V gene is TRBV18, the J gene TRBJ2-3, with 7 bases identical to TRBD2. Unmatched junction bases numbered 9, after V lost 6 bases and J lost 6 bases. This CDR3 comprises 14 residues. Looked up from germline, CDR1 is KGHSH and CDR2 is LQKENI.

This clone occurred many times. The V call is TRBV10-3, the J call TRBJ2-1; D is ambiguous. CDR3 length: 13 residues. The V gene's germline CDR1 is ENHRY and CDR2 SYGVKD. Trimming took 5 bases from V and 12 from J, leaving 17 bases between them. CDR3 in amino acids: CAISTGPVELQFF. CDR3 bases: TGTGCCATCAGTACCGGGCCGGTGGAATTGCAGTTCTTC.

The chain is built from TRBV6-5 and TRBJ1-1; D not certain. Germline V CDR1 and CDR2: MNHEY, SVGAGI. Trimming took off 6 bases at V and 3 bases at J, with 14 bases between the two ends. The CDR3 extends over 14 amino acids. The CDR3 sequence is CASSLTTDYTEAFF. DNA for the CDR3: TGTGCCAGCAGCCTTACAACTGATTACACTGAAGCTTTCTTT.

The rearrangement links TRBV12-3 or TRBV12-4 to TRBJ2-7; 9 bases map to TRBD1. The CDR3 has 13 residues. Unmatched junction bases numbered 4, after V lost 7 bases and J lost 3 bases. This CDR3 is CASTWTGVYEQYF. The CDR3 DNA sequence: TGTGCCAGCACCTGGACAGGGGTCTACGAGCAGTACTTC.

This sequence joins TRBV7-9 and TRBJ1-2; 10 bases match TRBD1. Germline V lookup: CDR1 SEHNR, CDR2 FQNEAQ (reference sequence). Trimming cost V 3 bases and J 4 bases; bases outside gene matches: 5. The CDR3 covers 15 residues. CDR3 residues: CASSLGQGTSYGYTF. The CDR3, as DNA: TGTGCCAGCAGCTTGGGACAGGGGACTAGCTATGGCTACACCTTC. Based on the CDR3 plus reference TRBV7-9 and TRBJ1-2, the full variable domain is DTGVSQNPRHKITKRGQNVTFRCDPISEHNRLYWYRQTLGQGPEFLTYFQNEAQLEKSRLLSDRFSAERPKGSFSTLEIQRTEQGDSAMYLCASSLGQGTSYGYTFGSGTRLTVV.

CDR3 nucleotides: TGTGCCAGCAGTACCCGGAGGGCGGGAAACACCATATATTTT. Translating it yields CASSTRRAGNTIYF. This chain connects TRBV6-5 to TRBJ1-3; no clear D gene. The V gene's germline CDR1 is MNHEY and CDR2 SVGAGI. The V end lost 5 bases, the J end lost 4 bases, and 12 bases lay between the germline ends. The CDR3 contains 14 residues.

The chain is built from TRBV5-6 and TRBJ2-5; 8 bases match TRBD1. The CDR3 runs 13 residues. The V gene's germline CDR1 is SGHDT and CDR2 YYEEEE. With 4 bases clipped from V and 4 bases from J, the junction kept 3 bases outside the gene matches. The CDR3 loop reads CASSKDRVETQYF. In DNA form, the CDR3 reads TGTGCCAGCAGCAAGGACAGGGTAGAGACCCAGTACTTC.

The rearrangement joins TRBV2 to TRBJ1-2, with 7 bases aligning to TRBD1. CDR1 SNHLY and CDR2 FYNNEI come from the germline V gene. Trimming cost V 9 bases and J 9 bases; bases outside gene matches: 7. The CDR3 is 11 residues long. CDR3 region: CASQTGSRYTF. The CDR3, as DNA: TGTGCCAGTCAGACAGGGTCCCGCTACACCTTC.

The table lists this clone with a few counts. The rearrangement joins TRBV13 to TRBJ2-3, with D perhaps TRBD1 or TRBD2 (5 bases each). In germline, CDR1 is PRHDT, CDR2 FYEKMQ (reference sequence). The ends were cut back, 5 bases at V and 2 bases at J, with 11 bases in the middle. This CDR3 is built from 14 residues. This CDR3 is CASSREGYTDTQYF. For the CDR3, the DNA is TGTGCCAGCAGCCGTGAGGGGTACACAGATACGCAGTATTTT. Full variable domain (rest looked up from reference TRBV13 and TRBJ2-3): AAGVIQSPRHLIKEKRETATLKCYPIPRHDTVYWYQQGPGQDPQFLISFYEKMQSDKGSIPDRFSAQQFSDYHSELNMSSLELGDSALYFCASSREGYTDTQYFGPGTRLTVL.

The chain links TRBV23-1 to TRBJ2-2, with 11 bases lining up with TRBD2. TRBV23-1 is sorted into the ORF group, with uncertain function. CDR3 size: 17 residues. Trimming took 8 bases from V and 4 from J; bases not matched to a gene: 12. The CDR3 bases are TGCGCCAGCCGCCGGAGATTAGCGGGAGGGATCACCGGGGAGCTGTTTTTT. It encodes CASRRRLAGGITGELFF.

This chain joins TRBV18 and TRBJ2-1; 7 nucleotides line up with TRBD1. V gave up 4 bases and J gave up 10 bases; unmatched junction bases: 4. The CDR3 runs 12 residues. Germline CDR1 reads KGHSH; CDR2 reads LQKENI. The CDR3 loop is CASSLGTVEQFF. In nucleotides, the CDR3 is TGTGCCAGCTCACTCGGGACAGTCGAGCAGTTCTTC. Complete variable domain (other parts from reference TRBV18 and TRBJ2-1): NAGVMQNPRHLVRRRGQEARLRCSPMKGHSHVYWYRQLPEEGLKFMVYLQKENIIDESGMPKERFSAEFPKEGPSILRIQQVVRGDSAAYFCASSLGTVEQFFGPGTRLTVL.